The 7 T cell receptor beta chains given below trace back to one sample, sequenced in a study of T-cell reconstitution after alpha-beta-depleted transplantation in children. Unique molecular identifiers featured in how the TCRbeta library was prepared. TCRdb passed the PCR reads through MiXCR, listing each CDR3 protein once. The sample carries about 540,000 distinct CDR3 sequences, around 18% recorded once. This specimen was PBMCs from the stem cell graft donor, taken from the stem cell graft. The receptor source for this set is a human donor who donated a stem cell graft to a child with acute lymphoblastic leukemia.

This sequence joins TRBV7-3 and TRBJ2-1; unclear D gene. Looked up from germline, CDR1 is SGHTA and CDR2 is FQGTGA. Trimming pared 5 bases from V and 4 bases from J, leaving 12 bases between. The CDR3 has 14 amino acids. The CDR3 spells CASSPINSYNEQFF. CDR3 sequence (DNA): TGTGCCAGCAGCCCGATCAACAGTTACAATGAGCAGTTCTTC. The full variable domain, its missing parts supplied by reference TRBV7-3 and TRBJ2-1, is GAGVSQTPSNKVTEKGKYVELRCDPISGHTALYWYRQSLGQGPEFLIYFQGTGAADDSGLPNDRFFAVRPEGSVSTLKIQRTERGDSAVYLCASSPINSYNEQFFGPGTRLTVL.

This clonotype appeared a few times. This chain joins TRBV4-1 and TRBJ1-5; TRBD1 might be the D (5 bases). The V end lost 4 bases, the J end lost 4 bases, and 14 bases lay between the germline ends. The V gene's germline CDR1 is MGHRA and CDR2 YSYEKL. This CDR3 comprises 15 residues. CDR3 in amino acids: CASSLEVGTNQPQHF. The CDR3 DNA reads as TGCGCCAGCAGCCTAGAAGTAGGGACGAATCAGCCCCAGCATTTT.

The chain employs TRBV4-2 and TRBJ2-1; perhaps TRBD1 as D (6 bases). The germline V and J ends were trimmed by 10 bases and 0 bases, with 16 bases remaining between them. CDR1 and CDR2 from the germline V gene are LGHNA and YNFKEQ. This CDR3 has 15 amino acids. The CDR3 nucleotides are TGTGCCATGAGCCAGGGGCAGGCCTCCTACAATGAGCAGTTCTTC. This gives the protein CAMSQGQASYNEQFF.

V gene TRBV5-6 combines with J gene TRBJ2-5, with 8 bases matching TRBD1. CDR3 length: 13 residues. J lost 7 bases, V lost 5 bases, and 7 bases had no gene match. CDR1 and CDR2 from the germline V gene are SGHDT and YYEEEE. This chain's CDR3 is CASRLTGAATQYF. The CDR3 nucleotides read TGTGCCAGCAGGTTGACAGGGGCGGCGACCCAGTACTTC. Full variable domain (rest looked up from reference TRBV5-6 and TRBJ2-5): DAGVTQSPTHLIKTRGQQVTLRCSPKSGHDTVSWYQQALGQGPQFIFQYYEEEERQRGNFPDRFSGHQFPNYSSELNVNALLLGDSALYLCASRLTGAATQYFGPGTRLLVL.

This clonotype was seen repeatedly, ten times or more. The chain couples TRBV24-1 to TRBJ2-1; the D call may be TRBD1 or TRBD2 (6 bases each). Germline CDR1 is KGHDR and CDR2 is SFDVKD. There are 16 residues in the CDR3. Trimming shortened V by 6 bases and J by 0 bases, and 14 bases separated the two germline ends. The CDR3 spells CATSWGAVSSYNEQFF. The CDR3 DNA reads TGTGCCACCAGTTGGGGGGCGGTGAGCTCCTACAATGAGCAGTTCTTC.

This clonotype was detected a few times. The genes are TRBV27 and TRBJ2-1; a possible D gene is TRBD2 (6 bases). Trimming removed 11 bases from V and 1 base from J, with 18 bases in between. The V gene's germline CDR1 is MNHEY and CDR2 SMNVEV (reference sequence). The CDR3 runs 15 residues. CDR3 DNA sequence: TGTGCCGTACAGTATGGAGGGGATTCCTACAATGAGCAGTTCTTC. Protein: CAVQYGGDSYNEQFF.

The chain combines TRBV5-1 with TRBJ1-1; D unclear. The CDR3 sequence is 12 residues long. Germline assignment: CDR1 SGHRS and CDR2 YFSETQ. Trimming stripped 8 bases from V and 10 bases from J, with 18 bases between. The CDR3 sequence is CASHDPREVAFF. DNA of the CDR3: TGCGCCAGTCACGACCCGAGGGAAGTAGCTTTCTTT.